The 3 T cell receptor beta chains in this list originate from one sample, sequenced in a study of blood T cell repertoires in COVID-19. TCRdb keeps only in-frame clones here, not all; method: immunoSEQ multiplex PCR. The sample lists some 270,000 clones, 70% to 90% occurring once. Specimen: peripheral blood. These receptors were taken from a woman aged 70-85 years with acute or convalescent COVID-19.

V gene TRBV6-6 combines with J gene TRBJ2-5; 9 bases are a match to TRBD2. This CDR3 is 16 amino acids long. The germline CDR1 and CDR2 sequences are MNHNY and SVGAGI (reference sequence). Trimming cost V 2 bases and J 2 bases; bases outside gene matches: 6. The CDR3 loop is CASSYALAGPQETQYF. For the CDR3, the DNA is TGTGCCAGCAGTTACGCCCTAGCGGGGCCGCAAGAGACCCAGTACTTC.

This clone was observed once. J is TRBJ2-5 and V is TRBV5-1; 12 bases map to TRBD2. The junction had 5 bases not matched to a gene; V was cut back by 4 bases and J by 1 base. The CDR3 runs to 16 residues. In germline, CDR1 is SGHRS, CDR2 YFSETQ. The CDR3 sequence: CASSLLAGGTQETQYF. The CDR3 DNA reads TGCGCCAGCAGCCTGCTAGCGGGGGGGACCCAAGAGACCCAGTACTTC.

The rearrangement links TRBV13 to TRBJ1-1; TRBD1 might be the D (6 bases). CDR3 length equals 18 residues. V was shortened by 2 bases and J by 1 base, with 20 bases between the two germline ends. Looked up from germline, CDR1 is PRHDT and CDR2 is FYEKMQ (reference sequence). In DNA form, the CDR3 reads TGTGCCAGCAGCTTAATGGGGGCGCGATTTTCTGGGAACACTGAAGCTTTCTTT. It encodes CASSLMGARFSGNTEAFF.